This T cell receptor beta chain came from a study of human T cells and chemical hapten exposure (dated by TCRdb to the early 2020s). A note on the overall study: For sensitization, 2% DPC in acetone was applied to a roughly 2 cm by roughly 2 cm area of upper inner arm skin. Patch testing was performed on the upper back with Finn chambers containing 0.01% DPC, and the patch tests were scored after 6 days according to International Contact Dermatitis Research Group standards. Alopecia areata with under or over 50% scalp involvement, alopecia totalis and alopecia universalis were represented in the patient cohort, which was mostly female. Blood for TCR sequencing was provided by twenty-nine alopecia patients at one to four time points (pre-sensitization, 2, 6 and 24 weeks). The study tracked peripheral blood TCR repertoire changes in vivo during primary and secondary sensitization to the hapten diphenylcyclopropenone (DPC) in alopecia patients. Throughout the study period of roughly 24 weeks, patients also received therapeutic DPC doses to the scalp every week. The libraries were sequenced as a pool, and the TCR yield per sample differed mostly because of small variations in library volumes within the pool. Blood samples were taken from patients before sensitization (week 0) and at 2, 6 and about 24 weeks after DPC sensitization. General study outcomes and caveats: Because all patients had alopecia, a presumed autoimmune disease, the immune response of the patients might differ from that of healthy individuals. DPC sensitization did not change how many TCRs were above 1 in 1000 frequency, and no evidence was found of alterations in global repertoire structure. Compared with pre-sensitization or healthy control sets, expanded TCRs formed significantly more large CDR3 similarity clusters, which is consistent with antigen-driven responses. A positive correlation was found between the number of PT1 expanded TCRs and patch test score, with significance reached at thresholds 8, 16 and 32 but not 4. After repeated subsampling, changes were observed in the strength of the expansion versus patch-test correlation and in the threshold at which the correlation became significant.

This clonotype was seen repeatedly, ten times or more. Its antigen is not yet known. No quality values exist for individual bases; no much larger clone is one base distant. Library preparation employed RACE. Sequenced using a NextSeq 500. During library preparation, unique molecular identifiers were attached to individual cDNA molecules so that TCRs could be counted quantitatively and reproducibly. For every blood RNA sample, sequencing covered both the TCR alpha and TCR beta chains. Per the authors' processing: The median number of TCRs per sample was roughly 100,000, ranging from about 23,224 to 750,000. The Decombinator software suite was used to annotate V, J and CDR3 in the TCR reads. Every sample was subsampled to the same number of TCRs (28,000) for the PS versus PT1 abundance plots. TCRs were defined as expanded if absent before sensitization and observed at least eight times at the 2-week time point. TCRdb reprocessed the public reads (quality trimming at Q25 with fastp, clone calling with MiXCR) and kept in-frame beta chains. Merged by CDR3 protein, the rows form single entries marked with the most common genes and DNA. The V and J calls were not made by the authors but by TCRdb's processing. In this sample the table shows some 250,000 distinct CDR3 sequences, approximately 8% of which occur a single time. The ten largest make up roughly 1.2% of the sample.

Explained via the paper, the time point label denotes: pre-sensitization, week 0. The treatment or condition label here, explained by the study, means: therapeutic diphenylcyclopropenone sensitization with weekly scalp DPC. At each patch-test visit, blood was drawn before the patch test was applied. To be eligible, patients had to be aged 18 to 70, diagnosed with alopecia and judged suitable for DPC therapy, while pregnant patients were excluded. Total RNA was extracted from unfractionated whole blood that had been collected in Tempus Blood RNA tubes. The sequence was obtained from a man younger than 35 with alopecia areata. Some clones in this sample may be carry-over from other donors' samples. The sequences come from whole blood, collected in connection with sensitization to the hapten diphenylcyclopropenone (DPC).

The CDR3 loop reads CASSLLRPTIPLHF. The sequenced DNA: TGTGCCAGCAGCTTACTCCGGCCCACTATCCCCCTCCACTTT. The chain was built from TRBV11-3 and TRBJ1-6; no D gene is confidently identified. For CDR1 and CDR2, the germline V gene lists SGHNT and YENEEA. Its CDR3 holds 14 amino acids, cysteine through phenylalanine. The entry retains the CDR3 DNA only, 42 bases that are in frame from base 1. Trimming removed 2 bases from V and 13 bases from J, leaving 15 bases between the germline ends.